What follows are 8 T cell receptor beta chains derived from one specimen sequenced in a study of T cell changes during pregnancy in multiple sclerosis. Method: immunoSEQ multiplex PCR; TCRdb's copy keeps in-frame clones and lacks some. The sample includes fewer than 50,000 clones, less than 95% of them seen just once. Material: CD8+ T cells from peripheral blood mononuclear cells, obtained in the first trimester of pregnancy. The receptor source for this set is a female donor with multiple sclerosis, enrolled in a pregnancy study.

This clone was seen only once. V is TRBV6-4 and J is TRBJ2-5, with 13 bases lining up with TRBD2. This CDR3 has 15 amino acids. V lost 5 bases, J lost 3 bases, and 3 bases stayed unmatched. From germline, CDR1 is MRHNA and CDR2 SNTAGT. CDR3 sequence: CASSSGLAGEETQYF. The CDR3 nucleotides are TGTGCCAGCAGTTCAGGACTAGCGGGGGAAGAGACCCAGTACTTC.

The chain joins TRBV5-1 to TRBJ1-5, with D hard to call. CDR3 size: 13 residues. Germline V CDR1 and CDR2: SGHRS, YFSETQ. V was trimmed by 4 bases and J by 6 bases, leaving 11 bases between them. The CDR3 nucleotides are TGCGCCAGCAGCGTAACGGGGTCTCAGCCCCAGCATTTT. Its translation: CASSVTGSQPQHF.

The rearrangement links TRBV5-1 to TRBJ2-1, with TRBD1 matching 11 bases. The CDR3 length is 15 residues. CDR1 and CDR2 (germline): SGHRS, YFSETQ. The V gene end was trimmed by 5 bases and the J gene end by 5 bases; junction bases not matched to a gene: 6. The CDR3 here is CASRTGTGGNNEQFF. DNA of the CDR3: TGCGCCAGCAGAACCGGGACAGGGGGTAACAATGAGCAGTTCTTC.

The J gene is TRBJ1-5, the V gene TRBV6-1; 8 nucleotides align to TRBD1. CDR3 length: 16 amino acids. After removal of 0 bases from V and 7 bases from J, the junction contained 8 bases not matched to a gene. Looked up from germline, CDR1 is MNHNS and CDR2 is SASEGT. The CDR3 region is CASSEAPTGEGQPQHF. CDR3 DNA: TGTGCCAGCAGTGAAGCGCCGACAGGGGAAGGACAGCCCCAGCATTTT.

This chain links TRBV9 with TRBJ2-5, with a possible D match to TRBD2 (5 bases). V lost 5 bases and J lost 4, with 12 bases in between. The CDR3 is 13 amino acids. The germline V gene encodes CDR1 SGDLS and CDR2 YYNGEE. Here the CDR3 reads CASRTTGSETQYF. The CDR3 DNA is TGTGCCAGCAGGACGACGGGGTCAGAGACCCAGTACTTC.

V gene TRBV4-3 combines with J gene TRBJ1-1; 7 bases line up with TRBD1. With 1 base clipped from V and 6 bases from J, the junction kept 5 bases outside the gene matches. The CDR3 contains 14 residues. CDR1 and CDR2 from the germline V gene are LGHNA and YSLEER. The CDR3 here is CASSQGTGWAEAFF. In nucleotides, the CDR3 is TGCGCCAGCAGCCAAGGGACAGGCTGGGCTGAAGCTTTCTTT.

Only one count was recorded for this clone. This chain joins TRBV7-9 and TRBJ1-4, with D possibly being TRBD1 (5 bases). Germline V CDR1 and CDR2: SEHNR, FQNEAQ (reference sequence). Trimming shortened V by 6 bases and J by 6 bases, and 14 bases separated the two germline ends. The CDR3 has 14 residues. The CDR3: CASRTNRPHEKLFF. CDR3 sequence (DNA): TGTGCCAGCAGAACGAACAGGCCCCATGAAAAACTGTTTTTT.

The chain joins TRBV11-3 to TRBJ2-1; TRBD2 aligns across 7 bases. V gave up 4 bases and J gave up 6 bases; unmatched junction bases: 3. The CDR3 spans 13 residues. Germline V gene lookup returns CDR1 SGHNT and CDR2 YENEEA. The CDR3 DNA reads as TGTGCCAGCAGCTGGCCGGGGGGCAATGAGCAGTTCTTC. Translated: CASSWPGGNEQFF.